This T cell receptor beta chain stems from a study of T cells after yellow fever vaccination. Whole-study context: Preparation of fractions with low cell numbers was performed using SMART-Seq v4 Ultra Low Input. Study-wide findings and caveats: On re-exposure, the response was weaker but peaked faster, at day 5 versus 15.

UMIs were added to TCR cDNA along with a universal primer site when it was made by 5'RACE template switching. TCRdb re-analysed the 5' RACE reads in MiXCR, keeping a single row per CDR3 protein. The table has around 250,000 distinct CDR3 sequences, approximately 5.2% seen once. V lost 3 bases and J lost 6, with 8 bases in between. The CDR3 has 12 residues. CDR1 is LGHDT, CDR2 YNNKEL, per germline (reference sequence). This clonotype was found a few times. Its target is unknown. The sequence was obtained from a man aged 18 to 29 who received the YFV17D yellow fever vaccine. The rearrangement joins TRBV3-1 to TRBJ1-1; D call uncertain. Source: CD4+ T cells sorted from PBMCs, taken on the day of the yellow fever booster vaccination. CDR3 nucleotides: TGTGCCAGCAGCCAGAGCGGATCTGAAGCTTTCTTT. Its translation: CASSQSGSEAFF.